The next 12 T cell receptor beta chains were all read from a single sample in a study of molecular identifiers for immune sequencing clone quantification. TCRdb reanalysed the PCR reads using MiXCR and keeps one entry per CDR3 protein. The data contain 350,000 or so distinct CDR3 sequences, about a fifth of them singletons. The specimen was naive CD8+ T cells from blood, with Jurkat cell RNA spiked in. Documented subset: FACS-sorted CD8+CD4-CCR7+CD45RA+ naive T cells. These receptor sequences come from a human donor in good health. Some libraries in this study had Jurkat cell RNA spiked in.

This clonotype was detected ten times or more. The chain joins TRBV27 to TRBJ2-2, with D maybe TRBD1 (5 bases). This CDR3 region has 15 residues. Germline-derived CDR1 and CDR2 are MNHEY and SMNVEV (reference sequence). Trimming cost V 9 bases and J 5 bases, with 19 bases left between them. The CDR3 nucleotides are TGTGCCAGGCGAGGACAAACGAATCGTACCGGGGAGCTGTTTTTT. Amino acids: CARRGQTNRTGELFF.

Notes on this clonotype: A much larger clone is a single base away; this may be a read error. The CDR3 sequence is CATSRGSPDLEQYF. CDR3 nucleotide sequence: TGTGCCACCAGCAGAGGTTCCCCGGATCTCGAGCAGTACTTC. The rearrangement links TRBV15 to TRBJ2-7, with D uncertain. Germline CDR1 reads LNHNV; CDR2 reads YYDKDF (reference sequence). Trimming took 1 base from V and 6 from J, leaving 13 bases between them. This CDR3 comprises 14 residues. The full variable domain, its missing parts supplied by reference TRBV15 and TRBJ2-7, is DAMVIQNPRYQVTQFGKPVTLSCSQTLNHNVMYWYQQKSSQAPKLLFHYYDKDFNNEADTPDNFQSRRPNTSFCFLDIRSPGLGDTAMYLCATSRGSPDLEQYFGPGTRLTVT.

This clonotype was recorded many times. The CDR3 is CSVDGGQVVRTDTQYF. The CDR3 region has the DNA TGCAGCGTTGACGGTGGACAGGTTGTTAGGACAGATACGCAGTATTTT. The chain uses TRBV29-1 and TRBJ2-3; 7 nucleotides align to TRBD1. CDR1 SQVTM and CDR2 ANQGSEA come from the germline V gene. V was pared by 3 bases and J by 3 bases, with 12 bases of the junction left unmatched. This CDR3 has 16 amino acids.

As regards this clonotype: Since the CDR3 does not end with the conserved phenylalanine or tryptophan, this likely comes from a read error. The V and J genes are TRBV5-1 and TRBJ1-4, with D tentatively TRBD1 (5 bases). Germline loops: CDR1 SGHRS, CDR2 YFSETQ. V lost 0 bases, J lost 7 bases, and 16 bases lay in between. The CDR3 sequence is 16 residues long. Here the CDR3 DNA reads TGCGCCAGCAGCTTGGACCTCGCAGGGCCAACTGAAAAACTGTTTCTT. Protein sequence: CASSLDLAGPTEKLFL.

This clonotype has ten or more counts. The chain couples TRBV7-9 to TRBJ2-3; 11 nucleotides agree with TRBD1. This CDR3 spans 15 amino acids. Trimming at V came to 4 bases and at J to 5 bases, leaving 5 bases not matched to a gene. Germline assignment: CDR1 SEHNR and CDR2 FQNEAQ (reference sequence). The CDR3 nucleotides are TGTGCCAGCAGCTCATCCGGGACAGGGGGAGATACGCAGTATTTT. It specifies CASSSSGTGGDTQYF.

V usage is TRBV12-3 or TRBV12-4 and J usage is TRBJ1-4; TRBD1 might be the D (6 bases). The ends were cut back, 7 bases at V and 5 bases at J, with 17 bases in the middle. CDR3 length: 15 amino acids. CDR3: CASTPTWGPNEKLFF. The CDR3 DNA is TGTGCCAGCACCCCGACGTGGGGGCCCAATGAAAAACTGTTTTTT.

The CDR3 nucleotides are TGTGCCACAGCCGGGTGGGACAGGGCCTACGAGCAGTACTTC. Protein sequence: CATAGWDRAYEQYF. The chain has TRBV10-3 and TRBJ2-7; TRBD1 matches 9 bases. The CDR3 runs to 14 residues. Germline loops: CDR1 ENHRY, CDR2 SYGVKD. Trimming cost V 10 bases and J 2 bases; bases outside gene matches: 9.

As concerns this clonotype: Being one base from a much bigger clone, this may be a read error. The gene calls are TRBV27 and TRBJ1-1, with no clear D. This CDR3 is 13 amino acids long. With 6 bases removed from V and 4 bases from J, the gap between germline ends came to 12 bases. CDR1 and CDR2 from the germline V gene are MNHEY and SMNVEV (reference sequence). This chain's CDR3 is CASSRALATEAFF. DNA of the CDR3: TGTGCCAGCAGCCGTGCACTCGCCACTGAAGCTTTCTTT.

Details on this clonotype: An end of the junction differs from the germline gene, which may be a read error. The chain links TRBV4-3 to TRBJ2-3; D perhaps matches TRBD2 (7 bases). The CDR3 totals 17 residues. Germline V CDR1 and CDR2: LGHNA, YSLEER. The CDR3, as DNA: TGCACCAGCAGCCAAGATCTCCGGGGGGCCTTAGGAGATACGCAGTATTTT. It codes for CTSSQDLRGALGDTQYF.

With regard to this clonotype: This may stem from a read error, because a much larger clone lies one nucleotide away. The V gene is TRBV9, the J gene TRBJ1-2; 7 bases match TRBD1. The CDR3 length is 17 residues. Germline V gene lookup returns CDR1 SGDLS and CDR2 YYNGEE. The CDR3: CAGSVEAGTDTNYGYTF. In DNA form, the CDR3 reads TGTGCCGGCAGCGTAGAGGCTGGGACAGACACTAACTATGGCTACACCTTC.

The chain joins TRBV27 to TRBJ2-3; the match to TRBD1 covers 7 bases. The CDR3 is made up of 15 amino acids. V shed 4 bases, J shed 5 bases, and the junction held 9 bases outside the gene matches. The germline CDR1 and CDR2 sequences are MNHEY and SMNVEV (reference sequence). This chain's CDR3 is CASSSLTGSLDTQYF. CDR3 DNA: TGTGCCAGCAGTTCCCTGACAGGGAGTTTAGATACGCAGTATTTT.

This clonotype was counted at least ten times. The rearrangement joins TRBV5-1 to TRBJ1-2; D may be TRBD1 (6 bases). Trimming left V 2 bases short and J 6 bases short, with 17 bases between. The CDR3 length is 15 residues. Germline assignment: CDR1 SGHRS and CDR2 YFSETQ. The CDR3 region has the DNA TGCGCCAGCAGCTTAACGCCGGGACATCTGAATGGCTACACCTTC. Its protein is CASSLTPGHLNGYTF. The variable domain in full, completed from reference TRBV5-1 and TRBJ1-2, reads KAGVTQTPRYLIKTRGQQVTLSCSPISGHRSVSWYQQTPGQGLQFLFEYFSETQRNKGNFPGRFSGRQFSNSRSEMNVSTLELGDSALYLCASSLTPGHLNGYTFGSGTRLTVV.